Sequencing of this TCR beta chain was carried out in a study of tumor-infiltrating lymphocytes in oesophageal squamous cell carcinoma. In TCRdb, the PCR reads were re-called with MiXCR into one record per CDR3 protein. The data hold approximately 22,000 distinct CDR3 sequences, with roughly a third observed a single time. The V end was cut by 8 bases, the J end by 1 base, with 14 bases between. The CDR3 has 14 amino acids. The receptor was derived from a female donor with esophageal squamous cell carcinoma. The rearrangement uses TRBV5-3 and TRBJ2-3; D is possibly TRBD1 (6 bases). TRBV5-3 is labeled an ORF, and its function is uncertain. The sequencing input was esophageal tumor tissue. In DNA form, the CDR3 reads TGTGCCAGCAGCCAACAGGGCCGCACAGATACGCAGTATTTT. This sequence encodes CASSQQGRTDTQYF.